Reported below is one TCR beta chain. The antigen is not known. This CDR3 is 13 amino acids long. V was cut by 5 bases and J by 5 bases, with 11 bases left in between. Germline CDR1 is MNHEY and CDR2 is SMNVEV (reference sequence). These data originate in a study of beta chain features in type 1 diabetes. It was via CD45RO/CCR7/CD25/CD127/CD95/CD27 that CD4+ naive, central memory, regulatory and stem cell-like memory cells were sorted. Purity (above 98%) was reached by all sorted populations. Study-level results: All four CD4+ subsets of Type 1 diabetes patients contained TCRB CDR3s that were moderately but significantly shorter. Naive, central memory and Treg TCRB repertoires seemed to resemble each other more closely in patients than they did in healthy donors. PCR could preferentially amplify shorter templates, alike in patients and controls.

Isolated RNA was reverse transcribed in full, so expressed TCRB transcripts were sequenced. The assay was immunoSEQ multiplex PCR, and TCRdb's table has in-frame clones only and misses some. The table includes some 250,000 clones, about 11% detected once. The specimen sequenced was naive CD4+ T cells from blood. The clonotype comes from a man under 40 with type 1 diabetes. V is TRBV27 and J is TRBJ2-3, with a tentative D call TRBD2 (5 bases). In DNA, the CDR3 is TGTGCCAGCAGTACCCCTCGGGAAGATACGCAGTATTTT. Amino acid sequence: CASSTPREDTQYF.